One sample yielded the 5 T cell receptor beta chains listed below, sequenced in a study of cytomegalovirus exposure and HLA in healthy donors. It was with 60 Vbeta and 13 Jbeta primers that the PCR ran. This table comes from immunoSEQ multiplex PCR, and its TCRdb copy is limited to in-frame clones, with some not included. The table lists approximately 110,000 clones, with more than 3% in the top ten. Specimen: PBMCs. Receptors originate from a man between 18 and 35 years old in good health and CMV-seronegative.

The chain recombines TRBV19 with TRBJ2-1, with 13 bases lining up with TRBD2. Germline V gene sequence: CDR1 LNHDA, CDR2 SQIVND (reference sequence). The CDR3 covers 16 residues. J gave up 4 bases and V 3 bases, and 3 bases lay outside the gene matches. The CDR3 nucleotides read TGTGCCAGTAGTATGGGACTAGCGGGGCCATACAATGAGCAGTTCTTC. It translates to CASSMGLAGPYNEQFF.

The chain employs TRBV5-4 and TRBJ2-5, with D tentatively TRBD2 (5 bases). Gene TRBJ2-7 matches the end of the DNA better, so the J call may be wrong. The CDR3 consists of 16 residues. Germline V gene data show CDR1 as SGHNT and CDR2 as YYREEE (reference sequence). The CDR3 sequence is CASSPPGSVATHEQYF. In DNA form, the CDR3 reads TGTGCCAGCAGTCCCCCGGGATCCGTAGCCACCCACGAGCAGTACTTC.

To note about this clone: A junction boundary mismatches the germline segment, possibly from a read error. The chain combines TRBV5-1 with TRBJ1-2, with 7 nucleotides matching TRBD1. The CDR3 sequence is 16 residues long. The V gene's germline CDR1 is SGHRS and CDR2 YFSETQ. The CDR3: CASSLAPTGSSYGYTF. The DNA of the CDR3 is TGCGCCAGCAGCTTGGCCCCGACAGGGAGCTCCTATGGCTACACTTTC. The whole variable domain, remainder taken from reference TRBV5-1 and TRBJ1-2, is KAGVTQTPRYLIKTRGQQVTLSCSPISGHRSVSWYQQTPGQGLQFLFEYFSETQRNKGNFPGRFSGRQFSNSRSEMNVSTLELGDSALYLCASSLAPTGSSYGYTFGSGTRLTVV.

This chain joins TRBV7-2 and TRBJ2-2; 14 bases agree with TRBD2. Trimming took 5 bases from V and 5 from J; bases not matched to a gene: 7. The CDR3 contains 17 residues. In germline, CDR1 is SGHTA, CDR2 FQGNSA. CDR3 residues: CASSPLRTSGGTGELFF. The CDR3 nucleotides are TGTGCCAGCAGCCCCCTTCGGACTAGCGGGGGGACCGGGGAGCTGTTTTTT.

The rearrangement joins TRBV13 to TRBJ1-2; 8 nucleotides line up with TRBD1. V trimming: 4 bases; J trimming: 4 bases; junction bases outside the gene matches: 8. CDR3 size: 15 residues. Germline assignment: CDR1 PRHDT and CDR2 FYEKMQ (reference sequence). Here the CDR3 reads CASSYMDREVYGYTF. In DNA, the CDR3 is TGTGCCAGCAGCTATATGGACAGGGAGGTCTATGGCTACACCTTC. Using reference TRBV13 and TRBJ1-2 for the parts outside the CDR3, the full variable domain is AAGVIQSPRHLIKEKRETATLKCYPIPRHDTVYWYQQGPGQDPQFLISFYEKMQSDKGSIPDRFSAQQFSDYHSELNMSSLELGDSALYFCASSYMDREVYGYTFGSGTRLTVV.